Sequencing of this T cell receptor (beta chain) was carried out in a study of control samples from healthy donors and cancer patients. Repertoires were generated with immunoSEQ multiplex PCR, while TCRdb's copy carries only in-frame clones and drops some. The sample shows about 68,000 clones, 75% to 85% of them seen only once. The source of this sequence is a man in his sixties in good health. Sequencing was done on a sample of blood.

CDR3 amino acids: CASSVWQGRNTDTQYF. The CDR3 bases are TGTGCCAGCAGCGTATGGCAGGGCAGGAACACAGATACGCAGTATTTT. This chain uses TRBV9 with TRBJ2-3; a weak D match, TRBD1 (5 bases). The CDR3 length is 16 residues. V lost 1 base and J 2 bases, leaving 14 bases between the germline ends. Germline CDR1 and CDR2: SGDLS and YYNGEE.